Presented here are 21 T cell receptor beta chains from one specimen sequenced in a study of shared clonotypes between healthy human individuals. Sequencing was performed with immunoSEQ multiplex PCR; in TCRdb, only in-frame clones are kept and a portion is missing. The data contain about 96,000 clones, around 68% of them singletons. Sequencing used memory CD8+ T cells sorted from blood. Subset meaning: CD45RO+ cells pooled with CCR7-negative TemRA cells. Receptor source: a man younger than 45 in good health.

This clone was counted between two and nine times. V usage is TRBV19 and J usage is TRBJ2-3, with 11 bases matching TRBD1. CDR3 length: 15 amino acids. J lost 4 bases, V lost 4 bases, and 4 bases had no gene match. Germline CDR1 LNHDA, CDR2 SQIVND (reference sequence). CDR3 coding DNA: TGTGCCAGTAGTAAAGGACAGGGGGCTTCAGATACGCAGTATTTT. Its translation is CASSKGQGASDTQYF.

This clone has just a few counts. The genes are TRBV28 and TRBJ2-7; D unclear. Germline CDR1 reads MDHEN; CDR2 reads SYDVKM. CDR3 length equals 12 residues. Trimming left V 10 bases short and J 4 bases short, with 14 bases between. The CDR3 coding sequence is TGTGCCACCACGGGTGGCACTTACGAGCAGTACTTC. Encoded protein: CATTGGTYEQYF.

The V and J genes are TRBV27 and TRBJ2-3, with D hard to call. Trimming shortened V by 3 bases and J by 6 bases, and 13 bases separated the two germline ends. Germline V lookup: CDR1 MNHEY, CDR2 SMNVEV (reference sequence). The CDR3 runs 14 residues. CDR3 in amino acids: CASSLRISADTQYF. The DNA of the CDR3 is TGTGCCAGCAGTTTGAGGATTTCGGCGGATACGCAGTATTTT.

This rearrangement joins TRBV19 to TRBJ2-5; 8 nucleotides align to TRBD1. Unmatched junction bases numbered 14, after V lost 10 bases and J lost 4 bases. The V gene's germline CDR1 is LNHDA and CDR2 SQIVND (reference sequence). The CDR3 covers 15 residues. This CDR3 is CATTGGKTIGETQYF. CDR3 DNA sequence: TGTGCCACCACAGGGGGAAAAACGATCGGAGAGACCCAGTACTTC.

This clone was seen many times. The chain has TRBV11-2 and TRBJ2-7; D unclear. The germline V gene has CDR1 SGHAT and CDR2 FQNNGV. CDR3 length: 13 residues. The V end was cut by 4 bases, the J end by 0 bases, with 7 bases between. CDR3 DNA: TGTGCCAGCAGCTCCTCCGCCTCCTACGAGCAGTACTTC. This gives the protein CASSSSASYEQYF.

Written as DNA, the CDR3 is TGCGCCAGCAGCCCCCCTGGCGGGAGTCGAGAGCAGTTCTTC. This codes for CASSPPGGSREQFF. The genes are TRBV4-1 and TRBJ2-1; TRBD2 matches 7 bases. The germline V gene has CDR1 MGHRA and CDR2 YSYEKL. V dropped 4 bases and J dropped 10; count of bases not matched to a gene: 10. This CDR3 has 14 residues.

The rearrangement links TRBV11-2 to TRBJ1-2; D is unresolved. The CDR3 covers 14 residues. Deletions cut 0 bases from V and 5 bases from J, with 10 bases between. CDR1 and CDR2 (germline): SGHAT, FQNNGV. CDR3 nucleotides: TGTGCCAGCAGCTTAGAGTCGGGAGCTTATGGCTACACCTTC. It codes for CASSLESGAYGYTF.

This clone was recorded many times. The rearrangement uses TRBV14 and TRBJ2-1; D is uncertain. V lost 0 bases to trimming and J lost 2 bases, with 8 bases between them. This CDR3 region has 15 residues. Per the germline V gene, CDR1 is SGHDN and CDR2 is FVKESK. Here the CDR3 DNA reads TGTGCCAGCAGCCAAGACATTACCCCCTACAATGAGCAGTTCTTC. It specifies CASSQDITPYNEQFF. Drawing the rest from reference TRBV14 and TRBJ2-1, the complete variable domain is EAGVTQFPSHSVIEKGQTVTLRCDPISGHDNLYWYRRVMGKEIKFLLHFVKESKQDESGMPNNRFLAERTGGTYSTLKVQPAELEDSGVYFCASSQDITPYNEQFFGPGTRLTVL.

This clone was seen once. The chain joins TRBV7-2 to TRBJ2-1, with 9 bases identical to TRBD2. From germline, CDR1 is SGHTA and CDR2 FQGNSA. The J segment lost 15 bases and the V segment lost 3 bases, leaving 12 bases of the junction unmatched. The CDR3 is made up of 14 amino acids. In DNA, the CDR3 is TGTGCCAGCAGCTTGAGGGATCGAGGACTAGCGTGGTTCTTC. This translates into CASSLRDRGLAWFF.

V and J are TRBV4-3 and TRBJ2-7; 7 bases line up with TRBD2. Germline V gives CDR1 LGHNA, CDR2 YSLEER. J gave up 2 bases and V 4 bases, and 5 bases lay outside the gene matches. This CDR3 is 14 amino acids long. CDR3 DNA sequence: TGCGCCAGCAGCCTAGCGGGCCAAGCCTACGAGCAGTACTTC. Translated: CASSLAGQAYEQYF.

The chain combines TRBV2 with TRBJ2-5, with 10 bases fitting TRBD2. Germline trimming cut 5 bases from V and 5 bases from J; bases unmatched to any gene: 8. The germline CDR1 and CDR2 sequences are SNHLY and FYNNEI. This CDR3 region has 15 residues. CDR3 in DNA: TGTGCCAGCAGTCCGAAGCGGGAGGGTGGGGAGACCCAGTACTTC. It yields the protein CASSPKREGGETQYF.

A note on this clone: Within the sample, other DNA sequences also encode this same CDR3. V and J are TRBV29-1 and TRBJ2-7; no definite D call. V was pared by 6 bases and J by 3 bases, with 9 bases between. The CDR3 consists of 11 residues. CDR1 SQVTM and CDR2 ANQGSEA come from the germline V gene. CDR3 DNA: TGCAGCGTGGGTGCAGGCTACGAGCAGTACTTC. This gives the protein CSVGAGYEQYF.

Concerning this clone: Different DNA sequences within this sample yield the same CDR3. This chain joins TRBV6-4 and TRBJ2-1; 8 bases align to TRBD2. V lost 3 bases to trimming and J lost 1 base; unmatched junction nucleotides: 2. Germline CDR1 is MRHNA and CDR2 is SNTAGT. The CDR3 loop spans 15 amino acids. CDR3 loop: CASSEASGSYNEQFF. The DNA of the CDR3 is TGTGCCAGCAGTGAGGCTAGCGGGTCCTACAATGAGCAGTTCTTC.

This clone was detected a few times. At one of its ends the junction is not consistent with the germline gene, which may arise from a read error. The CDR3 nucleotides are TGTGCCAGCAGCTTGGGCGGGGTAGCAGGACAGTTTTTT. Protein sequence: CASSLGGVAGQFF. The rearrangement uses TRBV5-5 and TRBJ2-3; the D gene could be TRBD1 or TRBD2 (6 bases each). Germline CDR1 reads SGHKS; CDR2 reads YYEKEE (reference sequence). The CDR3 loop spans 13 amino acids.

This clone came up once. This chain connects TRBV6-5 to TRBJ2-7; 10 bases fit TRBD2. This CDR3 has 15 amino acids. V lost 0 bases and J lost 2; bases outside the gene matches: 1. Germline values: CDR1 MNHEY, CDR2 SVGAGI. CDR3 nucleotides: TGTGCCAGCAGTTACTCCCTAGCGGGAGCCTACGAGCAGTACTTC. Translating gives CASSYSLAGAYEQYF.

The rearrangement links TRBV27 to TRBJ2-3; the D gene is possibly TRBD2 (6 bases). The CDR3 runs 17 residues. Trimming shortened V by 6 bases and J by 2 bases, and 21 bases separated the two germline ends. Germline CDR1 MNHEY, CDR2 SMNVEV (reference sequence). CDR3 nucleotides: TGTGCCAGCAGGACCTCTTACGCGACTAGGGCCACAGATACGCAGTATTTT. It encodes CASRTSYATRATDTQYF.

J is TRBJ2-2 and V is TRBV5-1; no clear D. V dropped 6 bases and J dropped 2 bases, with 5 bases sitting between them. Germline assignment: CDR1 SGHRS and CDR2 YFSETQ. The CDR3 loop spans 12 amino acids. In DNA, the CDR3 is TGCGCCAGCAAACTTAACACCGGGGAGCTGTTTTTT. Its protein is CASKLNTGELFF.

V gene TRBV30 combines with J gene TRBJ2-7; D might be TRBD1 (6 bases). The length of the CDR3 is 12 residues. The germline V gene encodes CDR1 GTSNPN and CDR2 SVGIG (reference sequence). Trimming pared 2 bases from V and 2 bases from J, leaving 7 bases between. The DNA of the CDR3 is TGTGCCTGGAGTCAGGGGCCCTACGAGCAGTACTTC. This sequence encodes CAWSQGPYEQYF.

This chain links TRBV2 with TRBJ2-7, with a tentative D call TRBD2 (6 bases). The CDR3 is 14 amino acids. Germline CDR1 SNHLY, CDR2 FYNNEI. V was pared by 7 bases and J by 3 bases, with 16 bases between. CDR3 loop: CASTGTSSFYEQYF. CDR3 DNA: TGTGCCAGCACAGGTACTAGCTCCTTCTACGAGCAGTACTTC.

The CDR3: CASSPPGGNQPQHF. The CDR3 nucleotides are TGTGCCAGCTCACCGCCAGGGGGCAATCAGCCCCAGCATTTT. The chain combines TRBV18 with TRBJ1-5; D is possibly TRBD1 (6 bases). The CDR3 runs to 14 residues. Germline V CDR1 and CDR2: KGHSH, LQKENI. V lost 3 bases and J 2 bases, leaving 8 bases between the germline ends.

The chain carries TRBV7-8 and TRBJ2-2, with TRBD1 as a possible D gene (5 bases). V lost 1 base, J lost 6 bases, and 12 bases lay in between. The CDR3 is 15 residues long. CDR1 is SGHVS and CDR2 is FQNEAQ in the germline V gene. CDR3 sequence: CASSLGGSSAGELFF. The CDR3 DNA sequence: TGTGCCAGCAGCTTAGGGGGCAGTTCTGCCGGGGAGCTGTTTTTT.